These 29 T cell receptor beta chains were all obtained from the same sample, sequenced in a study of blood T cell repertoires in COVID-19. Sequencing was performed with immunoSEQ multiplex PCR; in TCRdb, only in-frame clones are kept and a portion is missing. The table includes approximately 170,000 clones, 75% to 85% detected once. Material for sequencing was peripheral blood. The receptors originated from a human donor in a cohort sampled during active COVID-19.

V and J are TRBV29-1 and TRBJ1-3; TRBD1 matches 10 bases. With 7 bases clipped from V and 4 bases from J, the junction kept 13 bases outside the gene matches. The CDR3 loop spans 16 amino acids. Germline lookup yields CDR1 SQVTM and CDR2 ANQGSEA. The CDR3 nucleotides read TGCAGCGCGACCGGGACAGGGGCCGTCGTGGGAAACACCATATATTTT. Residues: CSATGTGAVVGNTIYF. Full variable domain (outside the CDR3, taken from reference TRBV29-1 and TRBJ1-3): SAVISQKPSRDICQRGTSLTIQCQVDSQVTMMFWYRQQPGQSLTLIATANQGSEATYESGFVIDKFPISRPNLTFSTLTVSNMSPEDSSIYLCSATGTGAVVGNTIYFGEGSWLTVV.

V gene TRBV6-6 combines with J gene TRBJ2-1; D call uncertain. This CDR3 contains 12 residues. The V gene lost 1 base and the J gene lost 7 bases, with 5 bases spanning the gap. Germline V gene sequence: CDR1 MNHNY, CDR2 SVGAGI (reference sequence). The CDR3 bases are TGTGCCAGCAGTTACTGGGCGAATGAGCAGTTCTTC. Translating it yields CASSYWANEQFF.

The V call is TRBV18, the J call TRBJ1-6, with TRBD1 as a possible D gene (6 bases). The CDR3 totals 17 residues. Trimming left V 5 bases short and J 10 bases short, with 24 bases between. Germline lookup yields CDR1 KGHSH and CDR2 LQKENI. The CDR3 is CASSFFEVRQGKSPLHF. CDR3 sequence (DNA): TGTGCCAGCTCATTCTTTGAGGTTCGGCAGGGGAAGTCACCCCTCCACTTT.

The V call is TRBV10-3, the J call TRBJ1-3; D possibly corresponds to TRBD1 (6 bases). Germline CDR1 is ENHRY and CDR2 is SYGVKD. CDR3 length equals 13 residues. Trimming stripped 10 bases from V and 4 bases from J, with 14 bases between. The CDR3, as DNA: TGTGCCACAACAATGCAGGGGGGAAACACCATATATTTT. Its protein product is CATTMQGGNTIYF.

V is TRBV18 and J is TRBJ1-4; weak D call: TRBD1 (5 bases). Germline V gene data show CDR1 as KGHSH and CDR2 as LQKENI. The V end was cut by 2 bases, the J end by 3 bases, with 13 bases between. This CDR3 has 16 amino acids. This chain's CDR3 is CASSPSSTGSNEKLFF. CDR3 in DNA: TGTGCCAGCTCACCATCGTCTACAGGATCTAATGAAAAACTGTTTTTT.

The chain recombines TRBV9 with TRBJ2-5; TRBD1 matches at 9 bases. Germline V CDR1 and CDR2: SGDLS, YYNGEE. CDR3 length equals 15 residues. The V segment lost 2 bases and the J segment 2 bases; nucleotides outside the gene matches: 4. The CDR3 here is CASSVRQGGQETQYF. The DNA for the CDR3 is TGTGCCAGCAGCGTTAGACAGGGGGGACAAGAGACCCAGTACTTC.

The chain uses TRBV19 and TRBJ1-3; D gene uncertain. Germline CDR1 and CDR2: LNHDA and SQIVND (reference sequence). This CDR3 has 16 residues. V was shortened by 4 bases and J by 0 bases, with 13 bases between the two germline ends. CDR3 residues: CASSNSVLNSGNTIYF. In DNA form, the CDR3 reads TGTGCCAGTAGTAATTCCGTTTTAAACTCTGGAAACACCATATATTTT.

The gene calls are TRBV7-8 and TRBJ2-3; 14 bases line up with TRBD2. Germline loops: CDR1 SGHVS, CDR2 FQNEAQ. The CDR3 is made up of 14 amino acids. The trim removed 5 bases at V and 13 bases at J, leaving 8 bases unmatched. The CDR3 sequence is CASSLEGTSGSEYF. DNA of the CDR3: TGTGCCAGCAGCCTGGAGGGGACTAGCGGGAGCGAGTATTTT. Variable domain in full (rest from reference TRBV7-8 and TRBJ2-3): GAGVSQSPRYKVAKRGQDVALRCDPISGHVSLFWYQQALGQGPEFLTYFQNEAQLDKSGLPSDRFFAERPEGSVSTLKIQRTQQEDSAVYLCASSLEGTSGSEYFGPGTRLTVL.

This clone has just one count. The chain has TRBV20-1 and TRBJ2-7; D uncertain. V lost 3 bases, J lost 3 bases, and 9 bases lay in between. The CDR3 extends over 12 amino acids. Germline V CDR1 and CDR2: DFQATT, SNEGSKA (reference sequence). The CDR3 spells CSASGRHYEQYF. The CDR3 DNA reads TGCAGTGCTAGTGGGCGGCACTACGAGCAGTACTTC.

The chain has TRBV2 and TRBJ2-1, with D maybe TRBD1 (6 bases). Germline CDR1 and CDR2: SNHLY and FYNNEI. V lost 6 bases, J lost 0 bases, and 27 bases lay in between. This CDR3 is 20 amino acids long. CDR3 in amino acids: CASRPRYKGEGLSSYNEQFF. CDR3 bases: TGTGCCAGCAGGCCCCGTTACAAGGGGGAAGGCCTGAGCTCCTACAATGAGCAGTTCTTC.

V usage is TRBV28 and J usage is TRBJ2-7; 8 nucleotides line up with TRBD1. CDR1 and CDR2 (germline): MDHEN, SYDVKM. The CDR3 contains 15 residues. With 5 bases clipped from V and 6 bases from J, the junction kept 12 bases outside the gene matches. The CDR3 region is CASSPARQGLREQYF. The DNA for the CDR3 is TGTGCCAGCAGTCCTGCTAGACAGGGGCTTCGCGAGCAGTACTTC.

The chain couples TRBV30 to TRBJ1-1; perhaps TRBD1 as D (5 bases). In germline, CDR1 is GTSNPN, CDR2 SVGIG (reference sequence). This CDR3 contains 15 residues. Trimming pared 4 bases from V and 1 base from J, leaving 16 bases between. The CDR3 DNA follows: TGTGCCTGGACCGCCGGGTCCGGGGGGAACACTGAAGCTTTCTTT. It specifies CAWTAGSGGNTEAFF. The variable domain in full, completed from reference TRBV30 and TRBJ1-1, reads SQTIHQWPATLVQPVGSPLSLECTVEGTSNPNLYWYRQAAGRGLQLLFYSVGIGQISSEVPQNLSASRPQDRQFILSSKKLLLSDSGFYLCAWTAGSGGNTEAFFGQGTRLTVV.

This sequence joins TRBV11-2 and TRBJ1-5, with 7 bases lining up with TRBD1. Germline loops: CDR1 SGHAT, CDR2 FQNNGV. J gave up 2 bases and V 6 bases, and 4 bases lay outside the gene matches. The CDR3 consists of 14 residues. The CDR3 protein is CASSSGGGNQPQHF. CDR3 in DNA: TGTGCCAGCAGTTCAGGGGGTGGCAATCAGCCCCAGCATTTT.

This chain links TRBV27 with TRBJ2-6, with D unclear. The V end was cut by 3 bases, the J end by 4 bases, with 7 bases between. Germline loops: CDR1 MNHEY, CDR2 SMNVEV (reference sequence). This CDR3 is 14 amino acids long. In DNA form, the CDR3 reads TGTGCCAGCAGTTTTAGTTGGGGGGCCAACGTCCTGACTTTC. It specifies CASSFSWGANVLTF.

This clone was recorded only once. This chain uses TRBV13 with TRBJ1-1, with D perhaps matching TRBD1 (6 bases). V was cut by 5 bases and J by 5 bases, with 9 bases left in between. The V gene's germline CDR1 is PRHDT and CDR2 FYEKMQ (reference sequence). This CDR3 is built from 12 residues. The CDR3 loop reads CASSPQGTEAFF. The CDR3 DNA sequence: TGTGCCAGCAGCCCCCAGGGGACTGAAGCTTTCTTT.

The chain recombines TRBV18 with TRBJ1-5; D perhaps matches TRBD1 (6 bases). Germline CDR1 and CDR2: KGHSH and LQKENI. V lost 3 bases and J lost 5, with 11 bases in between. The CDR3 sequence is 14 residues long. CDR3 DNA: TGTGCCAGCTCACCCGGACAGCTCGATCAGCCCCAGCATTTT. This codes for CASSPGQLDQPQHF. Together with reference TRBV18 and TRBJ1-5, the CDR3 gives the full variable domain: NAGVMQNPRHLVRRRGQEARLRCSPMKGHSHVYWYRQLPEEGLKFMVYLQKENIIDESGMPKERFSAEFPKEGPSILRIQQVVRGDSAAYFCASSPGQLDQPQHFGDGTRLSIL.

DNA of the CDR3: TGTGCCACCGCCGGACAGAGCAATCAGCCCCAGCATTTT. Translating it yields CATAGQSNQPQHF. The chain is built from TRBV10-3 and TRBJ1-5; possible D gene TRBD1, 6 bases. This CDR3 region has 13 residues. The germline CDR1 and CDR2 sequences are ENHRY and SYGVKD. V gave up 10 bases and J gave up 1 base, with 11 bases separating them.

Notes on this clone: The sample has other DNA sequences that encode this CDR3 too. The gene calls are TRBV2 and TRBJ2-5, with D unresolved. V lost 6 bases and J lost 5, with 4 bases in between. The CDR3 runs 10 residues. Germline V gene lookup returns CDR1 SNHLY and CDR2 FYNNEI. CDR3 bases: TGTGCCAGCAGCCGTGAGACCCAGTACTTC. This codes for CASSRETQYF.

In this sample, this clone turned up a few times. The CDR3 loop reads CASSLGQAIPEAFF. CDR3 sequence (DNA): TGTGCCAGCAGCTTAGGGCAGGCGATTCCTGAAGCTTTCTTT. The chain is built from TRBV7-9 and TRBJ1-1; no definite D call. The CDR3 contains 14 residues. V was trimmed by 1 base and J by 6 bases, leaving 12 bases between them. In germline, CDR1 is SEHNR, CDR2 FQNEAQ (reference sequence).

The table lists this clone with a count of one. V usage is TRBV14 and J usage is TRBJ2-3; 11 nucleotides align to TRBD2. This CDR3 comprises 16 residues. Trimming at V came to 3 bases and at J to 10 bases, leaving 12 bases not matched to a gene. Germline CDR1 reads SGHDN; CDR2 reads FVKESK. CDR3 bases: TGTGCCAGCAGCCAGATAGCGGGAGGGCCCACCAGAGCGCAGTATTTT. It is translated as CASSQIAGGPTRAQYF.

The genes are TRBV19 and TRBJ1-1; 9 bases are shared with TRBD1. V dropped 6 bases and J dropped 2; count of bases not matched to a gene: 4. Per the germline V gene, CDR1 is LNHDA and CDR2 is SQIVND (reference sequence). The length of the CDR3 is 14 residues. The CDR3 here is CASRPGQGNTEAFF. CDR3 sequence (DNA): TGTGCCAGTAGGCCGGGACAGGGAAACACTGAAGCTTTCTTT.

The chain is built from TRBV5-4 and TRBJ2-1; the match to TRBD2 covers 7 bases. The V gene end was trimmed by 5 bases and the J gene end by 2 bases; junction bases not matched to a gene: 7. Germline V gene sequence: CDR1 SGHNT, CDR2 YYREEE (reference sequence). The CDR3 has 15 residues. In DNA form, the CDR3 reads TGTGCCAGCAGTCGTAGGAGCGGGACCTACAATGAGCAGTTCTTC. It encodes CASSRRSGTYNEQFF.

This rearrangement joins TRBV7-2 to TRBJ1-5; D gene ambiguous. Trimming pared 4 bases from V and 4 bases from J, leaving 5 bases between. The germline CDR1 and CDR2 sequences are SGHTA and FQGNSA. This CDR3 has 12 amino acids. DNA for the CDR3: TGTGCCAGCAGCTCGGTTAATCAGCCCCAGCATTTT. It codes for CASSSVNQPQHF.

The CDR3 region is CASSVLRVSGELFF. As DNA, the CDR3 is TGTGCCAGCAGCGTATTACGGGTGTCGGGGGAGCTGTTTTTT. The rearrangement joins TRBV9 to TRBJ2-2; D call uncertain. The CDR3 extends over 14 amino acids. V was pared by 1 base and J by 8 bases, with 12 bases between. Germline lookup yields CDR1 SGDLS and CDR2 YYNGEE.

This chain joins TRBV9 and TRBJ2-7; D remains ambiguous. From germline, CDR1 is SGDLS and CDR2 YYNGEE. The CDR3 runs 12 residues. The V end was cut by 3 bases, the J end by 0 bases, with 4 bases between. The CDR3 region has the DNA TGTGCCAGCAGCGGTAGCTCCTACGAGCAGTACTTC. Amino acids: CASSGSSYEQYF.

The V gene is TRBV5-6, the J gene TRBJ2-3, with 8 bases that match TRBD1. Per the germline V gene, CDR1 is SGHDT and CDR2 is YYEEEE. The J segment lost 5 bases and the V segment lost 0 bases, leaving 8 bases of the junction unmatched. This CDR3 contains 16 residues. CDR3 nucleotides: TGTGCCAGCAGCTTGGATGGGGCAGGGGGCGGAGATACGCAGTATTTT. It encodes CASSLDGAGGGDTQYF. Using reference TRBV5-6 and TRBJ2-3 for the parts outside the CDR3, the full variable domain is DAGVTQSPTHLIKTRGQQVTLRCSPKSGHDTVSWYQQALGQGPQFIFQYYEEEERQRGNFPDRFSGHQFPNYSSELNVNALLLGDSALYLCASSLDGAGGGDTQYFGPGTRLTVL.

The chain uses TRBV6-2 or TRBV6-3 and TRBJ1-2, with 9 bases aligning to TRBD1. The CDR3 length is 13 residues. Germline V lookup: CDR1 MNHEY, CDR2 SVGEGT. V trimming: 0 bases; J trimming: 8 bases; junction bases outside the gene matches: 1. CDR3 residues: CASSYSTGGGYTF. The CDR3 DNA follows: TGTGCCAGCAGTTACTCGACAGGGGGAGGCTACACCTTC.

This chain connects TRBV19 to TRBJ1-4; 8 bases fit TRBD1. Germline-derived CDR1 and CDR2 are LNHDA and SQIVND (reference sequence). J gave up 2 bases and V 4 bases, and 6 bases lay outside the gene matches. CDR3 length equals 16 residues. The CDR3 DNA is TGTGCCAGTAGTAGCGACAGGGGTCCGACTAATGAAAAACTGTTTTTT. Translation: CASSSDRGPTNEKLFF.

This clone was observed at least ten times. The chain links TRBV7-2 to TRBJ2-1, with D maybe TRBD2 (5 bases). Per the germline V gene, CDR1 is SGHTA and CDR2 is FQGNSA. The CDR3 runs to 15 residues. Trimming removed 1 base at V and 10 bases at J, with 17 bases between. The CDR3: CASSLGGPSPWEQFF. CDR3 in DNA: TGTGCCAGCAGCTTAGGCGGGCCAAGCCCCTGGGAGCAGTTCTTC.